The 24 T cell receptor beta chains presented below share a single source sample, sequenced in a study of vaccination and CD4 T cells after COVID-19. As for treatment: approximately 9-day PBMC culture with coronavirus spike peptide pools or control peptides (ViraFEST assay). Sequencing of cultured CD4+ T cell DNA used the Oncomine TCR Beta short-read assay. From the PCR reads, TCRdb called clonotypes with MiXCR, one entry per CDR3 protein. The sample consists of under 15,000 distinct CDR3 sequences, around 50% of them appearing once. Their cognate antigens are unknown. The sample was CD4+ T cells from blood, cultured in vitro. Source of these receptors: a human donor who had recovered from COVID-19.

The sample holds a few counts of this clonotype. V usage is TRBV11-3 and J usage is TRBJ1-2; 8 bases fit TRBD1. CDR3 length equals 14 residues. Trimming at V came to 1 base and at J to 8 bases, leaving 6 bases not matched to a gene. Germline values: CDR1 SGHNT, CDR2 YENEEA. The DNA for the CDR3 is TGTGCCAGCAGCTTAGCAGGGGGCGTAAGGGGCTACACCTTC. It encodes CASSLAGGVRGYTF.

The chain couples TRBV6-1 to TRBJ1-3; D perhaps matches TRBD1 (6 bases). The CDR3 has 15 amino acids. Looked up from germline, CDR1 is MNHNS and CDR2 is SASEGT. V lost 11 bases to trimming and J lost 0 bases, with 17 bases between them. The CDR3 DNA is TGTGCCGGGGGGCAGGGTGGGGTCTCTGGAAACACCATATATTTT. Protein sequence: CAGGQGGVSGNTIYF.

The CDR3: CATSSDRTSGGSYNEQFF. The CDR3 DNA sequence: TGTGCCACCAGCAGTGATCGGACTAGCGGGGGTTCCTACAATGAGCAGTTCTTC. V gene TRBV15 combines with J gene TRBJ2-1; TRBD2 matches at 13 bases. Germline V gene data show CDR1 as LNHNV and CDR2 as YYDKDF (reference sequence). V lost 3 bases, J lost 1 base, and 6 bases stayed unmatched. CDR3 length equals 18 residues.

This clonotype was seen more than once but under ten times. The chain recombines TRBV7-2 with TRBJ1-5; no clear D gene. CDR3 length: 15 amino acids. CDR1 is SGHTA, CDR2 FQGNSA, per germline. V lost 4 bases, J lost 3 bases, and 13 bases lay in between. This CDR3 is CASSSLLEINQPQHF. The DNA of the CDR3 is TGTGCCAGCAGCTCCCTTCTTGAGATCAATCAGCCCCAGCATTTT. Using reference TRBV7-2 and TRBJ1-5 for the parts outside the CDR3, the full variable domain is GAGVSQSPSNKVTEKGKDVELRCDPISGHTALYWYRQSLGQGLEFLIYFQGNSAPDKSGLPSDRFSAERTGGSVSTLTIQRTQQEDSAVYLCASSSLLEINQPQHFGDGTRLSIL.

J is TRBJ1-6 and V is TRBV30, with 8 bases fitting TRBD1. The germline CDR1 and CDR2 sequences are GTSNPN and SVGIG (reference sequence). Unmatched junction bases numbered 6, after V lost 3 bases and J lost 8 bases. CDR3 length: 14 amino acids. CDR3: CAWRGDRRHSPLHF. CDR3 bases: TGTGCCTGGAGGGGGGACAGGAGGCATTCACCCCTCCACTTT.

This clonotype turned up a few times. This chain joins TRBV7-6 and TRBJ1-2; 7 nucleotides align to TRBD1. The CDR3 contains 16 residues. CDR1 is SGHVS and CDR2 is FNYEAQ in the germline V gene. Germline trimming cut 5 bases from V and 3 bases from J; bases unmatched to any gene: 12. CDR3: CASSAGPGTDHYGYTF. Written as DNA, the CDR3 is TGTGCCAGCAGCGCAGGACCCGGGACAGACCACTATGGCTACACCTTC. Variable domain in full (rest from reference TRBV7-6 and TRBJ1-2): GAGVSQSPRYKVTKRGQDVALRCDPISGHVSLYWYRQALGQGPEFLTYFNYEAQQDKSGLPNDRFSAERPEGSISTLTIQRTEQRDSAMYRCASSAGPGTDHYGYTFGSGTRLTVV.

Written as DNA, the CDR3 is TGTGCCAGCAGTGAAGTGGGGGGGCGGGATGGCTACACCTTC. It is translated as CASSEVGGRDGYTF. J is TRBJ1-2 and V is TRBV6-1, with D possibly matching TRBD1 (6 bases). The V end lost 1 base, the J end lost 6 bases, and 12 bases lay between the germline ends. Germline CDR1 reads MNHNS; CDR2 reads SASEGT. There are 14 residues in the CDR3.

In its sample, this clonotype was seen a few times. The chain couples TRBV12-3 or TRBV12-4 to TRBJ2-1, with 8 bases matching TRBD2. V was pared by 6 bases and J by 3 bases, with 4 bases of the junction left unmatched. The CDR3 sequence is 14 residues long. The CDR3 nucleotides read TGTGCCAGCAGAGATACTAGCGGCTACAATGAGCAGTTCTTC. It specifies CASRDTSGYNEQFF.

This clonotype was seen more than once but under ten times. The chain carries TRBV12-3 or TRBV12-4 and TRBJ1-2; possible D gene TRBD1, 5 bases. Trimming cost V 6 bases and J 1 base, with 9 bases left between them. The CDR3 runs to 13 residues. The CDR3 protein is CASRETDNYGYTF. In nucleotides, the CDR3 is TGTGCCAGCAGAGAGACAGATAACTATGGCTACACCTTC.

In DNA form, the CDR3 reads TGTGCCAGCACCTCAAGGGGCGGGGAAGACACCGGGGAGCTGTTTTTT. It encodes CASTSRGGEDTGELFF. V gene TRBV5-4 combines with J gene TRBJ2-2, with D possibly being TRBD2 (6 bases). Germline V gene sequence: CDR1 SGHNT, CDR2 YYREEE (reference sequence). The CDR3 runs to 16 residues. The V end was cut by 6 bases, the J end by 3 bases, with 18 bases between.

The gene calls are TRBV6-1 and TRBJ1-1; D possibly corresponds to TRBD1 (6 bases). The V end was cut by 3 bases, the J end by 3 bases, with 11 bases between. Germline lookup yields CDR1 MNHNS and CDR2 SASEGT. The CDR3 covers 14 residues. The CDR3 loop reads CASSEPGGHTEAFF. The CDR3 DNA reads TGTGCCAGCAGTGAGCCCGGGGGGCACACTGAAGCTTTCTTT.

CDR3 amino acids: CASSAGKGYYLGTVSSEAFF. The CDR3, as DNA: TGTGCCAGCAGCGCCGGCAAGGGTTATTATTTGGGGACCGTCAGCAGTGAAGCTTTCTTT. The chain links TRBV5-4 to TRBJ1-1; D possibly corresponds to TRBD1 (5 bases). The CDR3 consists of 20 residues. The germline V gene encodes CDR1 SGHNT and CDR2 YYREEE (reference sequence). Trimming took 4 bases from V and 7 from J, leaving 35 bases between them.

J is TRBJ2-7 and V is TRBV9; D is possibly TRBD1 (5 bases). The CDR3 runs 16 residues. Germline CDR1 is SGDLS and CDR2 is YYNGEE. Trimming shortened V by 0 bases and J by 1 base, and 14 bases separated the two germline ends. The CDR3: CASSVEGQGRSYEQYF. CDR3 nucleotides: TGTGCCAGCAGCGTAGAAGGGCAGGGAAGATCCTACGAGCAGTACTTC.

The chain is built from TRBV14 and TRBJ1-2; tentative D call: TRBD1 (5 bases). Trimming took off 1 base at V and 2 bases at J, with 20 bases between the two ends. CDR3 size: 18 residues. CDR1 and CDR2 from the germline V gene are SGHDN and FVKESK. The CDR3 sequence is CASSQGDYSRGYNYGYTF. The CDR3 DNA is TGTGCCAGCAGCCAAGGGGACTATAGCCGAGGGTACAACTATGGCTACACCTTC.

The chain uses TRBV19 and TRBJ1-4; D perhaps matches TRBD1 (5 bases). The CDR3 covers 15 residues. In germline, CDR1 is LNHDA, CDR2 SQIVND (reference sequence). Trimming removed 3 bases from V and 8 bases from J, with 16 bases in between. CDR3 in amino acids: CASSIGGAVVEKLFF. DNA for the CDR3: TGTGCCAGTAGTATCGGGGGAGCGGTGGTGGAAAAACTGTTTTTT.

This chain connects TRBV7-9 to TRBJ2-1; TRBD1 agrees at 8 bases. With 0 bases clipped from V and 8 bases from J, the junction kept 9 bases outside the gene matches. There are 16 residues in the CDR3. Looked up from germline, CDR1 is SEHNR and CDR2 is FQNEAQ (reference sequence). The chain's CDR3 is CASSLAPGQGTHEQFF. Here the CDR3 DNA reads TGTGCCAGCAGCTTAGCGCCAGGACAGGGTACACATGAGCAGTTCTTC.

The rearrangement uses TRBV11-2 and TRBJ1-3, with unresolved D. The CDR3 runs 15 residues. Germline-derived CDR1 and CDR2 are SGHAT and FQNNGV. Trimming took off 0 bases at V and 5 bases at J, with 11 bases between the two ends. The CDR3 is CASSLDTGGRNTIYF. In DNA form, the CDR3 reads TGTGCCAGCAGCTTAGATACGGGCGGAAGAAACACCATATATTTT.

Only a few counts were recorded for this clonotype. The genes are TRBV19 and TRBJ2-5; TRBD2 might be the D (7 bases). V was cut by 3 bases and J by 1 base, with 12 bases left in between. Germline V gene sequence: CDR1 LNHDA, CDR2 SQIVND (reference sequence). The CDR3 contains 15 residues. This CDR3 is CASSMGGAVQETQYF. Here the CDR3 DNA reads TGTGCCAGTAGTATGGGGGGGGCAGTCCAAGAGACCCAGTACTTC.

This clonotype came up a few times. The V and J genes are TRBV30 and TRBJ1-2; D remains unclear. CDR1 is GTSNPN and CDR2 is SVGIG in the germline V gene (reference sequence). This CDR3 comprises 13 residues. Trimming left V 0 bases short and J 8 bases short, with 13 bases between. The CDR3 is CAWSVLHRGGYTF. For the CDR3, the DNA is TGTGCCTGGAGTGTTCTACACCGAGGAGGCTACACCTTC. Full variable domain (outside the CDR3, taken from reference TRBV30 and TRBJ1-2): SQTIHQWPATLVQPVGSPLSLECTVEGTSNPNLYWYRQAAGRGLQLLFYSVGIGQISSEVPQNLSASRPQDRQFILSSKKLLLSDSGFYLCAWSVLHRGGYTFGSGTRLTVV.

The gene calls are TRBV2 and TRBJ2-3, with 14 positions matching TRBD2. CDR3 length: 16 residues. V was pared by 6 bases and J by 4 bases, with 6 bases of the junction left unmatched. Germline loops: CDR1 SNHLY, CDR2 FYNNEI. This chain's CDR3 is CASRTGTSGSADTQYF. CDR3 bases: TGTGCCAGCAGGACCGGGACTAGCGGGAGCGCAGATACGCAGTATTTT.

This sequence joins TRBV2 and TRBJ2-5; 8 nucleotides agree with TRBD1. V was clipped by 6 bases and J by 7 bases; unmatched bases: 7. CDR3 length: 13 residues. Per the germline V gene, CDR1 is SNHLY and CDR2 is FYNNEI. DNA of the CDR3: TGTGCCAGCAGGGGTGGACAGGGACTGACCCAGTACTTC. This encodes CASRGGQGLTQYF.

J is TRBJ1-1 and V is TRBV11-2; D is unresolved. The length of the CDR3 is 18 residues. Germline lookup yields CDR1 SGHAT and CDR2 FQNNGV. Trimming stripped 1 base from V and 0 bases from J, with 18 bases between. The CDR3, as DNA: TGTGCCAGCAGCTTAGTGTGGAGGGATGGGAAGATGAACACTGAAGCTTTCTTT. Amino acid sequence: CASSLVWRDGKMNTEAFF.

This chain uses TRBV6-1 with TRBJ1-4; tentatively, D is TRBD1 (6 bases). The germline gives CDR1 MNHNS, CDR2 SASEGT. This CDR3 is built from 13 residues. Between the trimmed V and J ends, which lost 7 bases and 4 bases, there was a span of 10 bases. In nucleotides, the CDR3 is TGTGCCAGCATACAGGGCAATAATGAAAAACTGTTTTTT. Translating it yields CASIQGNNEKLFF.

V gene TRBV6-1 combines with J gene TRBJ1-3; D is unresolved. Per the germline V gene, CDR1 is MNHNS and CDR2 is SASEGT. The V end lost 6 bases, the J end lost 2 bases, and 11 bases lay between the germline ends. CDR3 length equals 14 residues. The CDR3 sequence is CASSPVEAGNTIYF. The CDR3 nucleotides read TGTGCCAGCAGCCCCGTGGAGGCTGGAAACACCATATATTTT.